These 21 T cell receptor beta chains were all obtained from the same sample, sequenced in a study of blood T cells in healthy people across ages. The authors ran a second PCR of roughly 6 to 12 cycles using a sample-barcoded 5' primer and a J-beta primer mix. Each CDR3 protein gets one entry after TCRdb re-called the 5' RACE reads with MiXCR. Altogether fewer than 2,000,000 distinct CDR3 sequences are present, about 39% being singletons, with the ten largest covering roughly 23%. Sequences were obtained from blood. The receptors were sampled from a human donor in good health.

The chain combines TRBV28 with TRBJ2-1; the D is unclear. With 2 bases removed from V and 7 bases from J, the gap between germline ends came to 9 bases. Germline values: CDR1 MDHEN, CDR2 SYDVKM. The CDR3 is made up of 13 amino acids. CDR3 region: CASSLQFGNEQFF. In DNA form, the CDR3 reads TGTGCCAGCAGTTTACAATTCGGGAATGAGCAGTTCTTC.

V gene TRBV4-2 combines with J gene TRBJ2-4; no reliable D call. The CDR3 is 12 residues long. Trimming removed 0 bases from V and 13 bases from J, with 10 bases in between. The germline gives CDR1 LGHNA, CDR2 YNFKEQ. The CDR3 DNA is TGTGCCAGCAGCCAAGACCTCGTACCGCAGTACTTC. Translating gives CASSQDLVPQYF.

This clonotype was counted a few times. The chain recombines TRBV6-2 or TRBV6-3 with TRBJ1-5, with TRBD1 matching over 8 bases. Germline CDR1 is MNHEY and CDR2 is SVGEGT. V shed 6 bases, J shed 12 bases, and the junction held 7 bases outside the gene matches. The CDR3 totals 12 residues. The CDR3 DNA is TGTGCCAGCAGCTACAGGGGGGGGCTCCAGCATTTT. It codes for CASSYRGGLQHF.

This clonotype has more than one count but fewer than ten. The CDR3 nucleotides read TGCGCCAGCAGCTTATGGACAGGAGAACGATACGAGCAGTACTTC. The encoded protein is CASSLWTGERYEQYF. This chain connects TRBV5-1 to TRBJ2-7; 7 nucleotides align to TRBD1. V trimming: 2 bases; J trimming: 4 bases; junction bases outside the gene matches: 9. Germline CDR1 is SGHRS and CDR2 is YFSETQ. The CDR3 length is 15 residues.

This sequence joins TRBV29-1 and TRBJ2-1; D perhaps matches TRBD1 (6 bases). This CDR3 has 14 amino acids. Germline values: CDR1 SQVTM, CDR2 ANQGSEA. V lost 3 bases to trimming and J lost 5 bases, with 14 bases between them. The CDR3 DNA reads TGCAGCGTTGAGGAGAGGGGGTTCAACAATGAGCAGTTCTTC. It specifies CSVEERGFNNEQFF.

This clonotype was detected only a few times. This sequence joins TRBV7-2 and TRBJ2-6; D call uncertain. Between the trimmed V and J ends, which lost 6 bases and 0 bases, there was a span of 9 bases. Germline V gives CDR1 SGHTA, CDR2 FQGNSA. The CDR3 sequence is 15 residues long. CDR3 sequence (DNA): TGTGCCAGCAGTCCCCAAACCTCTGGGGCCAACGTCCTGACTTTC. Encoded protein: CASSPQTSGANVLTF.

The rearrangement joins TRBV6-2 or TRBV6-3 to TRBJ1-5; TRBD1 aligns across 9 bases. Germline-derived CDR1 and CDR2 are MNHEY and SVGEGT. This CDR3 spans 18 amino acids. Trimming removed 2 bases from V and 3 bases from J; junction bases left unmatched: 11. The CDR3 nucleotides read TGTGCCAGCAGTTACCCAAACGGACAGGGGCCCTACAATCAGCCCCAGCATTTT. As protein: CASSYPNGQGPYNQPQHF.

The CDR3 region is CSANRAETQYF. CDR3 coding DNA: TGCAGTGCTAACAGGGCGGAGACCCAGTACTTC. The V and J genes are TRBV20-1 and TRBJ2-5, with D possibly TRBD1 on 6 matching bases. The germline V gene has CDR1 DFQATT and CDR2 SNEGSKA (reference sequence). The CDR3 consists of 11 residues. Trimming took off 4 bases at V and 5 bases at J, with 8 bases between the two ends.

This clonotype was seen only a few times. The chain employs TRBV6-1 and TRBJ2-1; unclear D gene. The CDR3 contains 15 residues. In germline, CDR1 is MNHNS, CDR2 SASEGT. Deletions cut 3 bases from V and 1 base from J, with 10 bases between. CDR3 residues: CASSDARTSYNEQFF. The CDR3 nucleotides are TGTGCCAGCAGTGACGCTCGAACATCCTACAATGAGCAGTTCTTC.

The sample holds a few counts of this clonotype. This chain links TRBV4-1 with TRBJ1-2; 7 bases align to TRBD1. CDR3 length: 17 residues. Trimming cost V 1 base and J 2 bases; bases outside gene matches: 10. CDR1 and CDR2 from the germline V gene are MGHRA and YSYEKL. The CDR3 loop reads CASSQVSGQKSNYGYTF. DNA for the CDR3: TGCGCCAGCAGCCAAGTCTCGGGACAGAAATCAAACTATGGCTACACCTTC.

The CDR3 is CASSAQVEAFF. CDR3 nucleotides: TGTGCCAGCAGCGCACAGGTAGAAGCTTTCTTT. V and J are TRBV11-3 and TRBJ1-1; TRBD1 might be the D (5 bases). Germline V gives CDR1 SGHNT, CDR2 YENEEA. With 5 bases removed from V and 8 bases from J, the gap between germline ends came to 9 bases. The CDR3 runs 11 residues. Combining the CDR3 with reference TRBV11-3 and TRBJ1-1 gives the whole variable domain EAGVVQSPRYKIIEKKQPVAFWCNPISGHNTLYWYLQNLGQGPELLIRYENEEAVDDSQLPKDRFSAERLKGVDSTLKIQPAELGDSAVYLCASSAQVEAFFGQGTRLTVV.

The chain is built from TRBV7-3 and TRBJ2-5, with 7 bases fitting TRBD2. The CDR3 length is 14 residues. The germline V gene encodes CDR1 SGHTA and CDR2 FQGTGA. Trimming took 4 bases from V and 4 from J; bases not matched to a gene: 6. CDR3 coding DNA: TGTGCCAGCAGCTGGGGGGGATTAACAGAGACCCAGTACTTC. Protein product: CASSWGGLTETQYF.

At least ten counts were recorded for this clonotype. V and J are TRBV7-3 and TRBJ1-2, with D unresolved. The germline V gene has CDR1 SGHTA and CDR2 FQGTGA. The V end lost 4 bases, the J end lost 0 bases, and 9 bases lay between the germline ends. The CDR3 loop spans 14 amino acids. Here the CDR3 reads CASSSGPSNYGYTF. As DNA, the CDR3 is TGTGCCAGCAGCTCAGGACCATCTAACTATGGCTACACCTTC.

This chain links TRBV29-1 with TRBJ1-1, with unresolved D. V gave up 6 bases and J gave up 0 bases, with 17 bases separating them. Germline values: CDR1 SQVTM, CDR2 ANQGSEA. The CDR3 runs to 15 residues. The CDR3 sequence: CSVRPSAEMNTEAFF. Here the CDR3 DNA reads TGCAGCGTCCGGCCCTCAGCTGAAATGAACACTGAAGCTTTCTTT.

In this sample, this clonotype turned up a few times. This chain connects TRBV6-5 to TRBJ2-3; 7 nucleotides agree with TRBD1. Trimming at V came to 6 bases and at J to 3 bases, leaving 21 bases not matched to a gene. The CDR3 has 19 amino acids. Germline V gives CDR1 MNHEY, CDR2 SVGAGI. The CDR3 DNA is TGTGCCAGCAGGGAACTCGATAACATATACAGGGGCGGGACAGATACGCAGTATTTT. This gives the protein CASRELDNIYRGGTDTQYF.

This chain links TRBV5-1 with TRBJ2-1, with TRBD2 matching over 15 bases. CDR3 length: 15 amino acids. Trimming cost V 4 bases and J 8 bases; bases outside gene matches: 4. Germline-derived CDR1 and CDR2 are SGHRS and YFSETQ. CDR3 coding DNA: TGCGCCAGCAGCACGGGACTAGCGGGAGGAGATGAGCAGTTCTTC. This encodes CASSTGLAGGDEQFF.

In this sample, this clonotype turned up a few times. This chain uses TRBV20-1 with TRBJ2-1; the D is unclear. CDR1 is DFQATT and CDR2 is SNEGSKA in the germline V gene (reference sequence). V lost 3 bases and J lost 5, with 11 bases in between. The length of the CDR3 is 13 residues. CDR3 sequence (DNA): TGCAGTGCTAGCCGGGTCCCCCACAATGAGCAGTTCTTC. This sequence encodes CSASRVPHNEQFF.

V usage is TRBV6-2 or TRBV6-3 and J usage is TRBJ2-7, with 7 positions matching TRBD1. CDR1 is MNHEY, CDR2 SVGEGT, per germline. The CDR3 is made up of 15 amino acids. The ends lost 4 bases at V and 4 bases at J; junction bases unmatched: 10. CDR3 amino acids: CASSSRGQIRYEQYF. The DNA for the CDR3 is TGTGCCAGCAGTTCCCGGGGACAGATAAGGTACGAGCAGTACTTC.

Comment on this clonotype: At one end the junction does not follow the germline gene, possibly because of a read error. The chain carries TRBV12-5 and TRBJ1-2; weak D call: TRBD1 (6 bases). Germline V gene lookup returns CDR1 LGHNT and CDR2 FRNRAP. This CDR3 spans 12 amino acids. The CDR3 is CTSGLTGSGYTF. The CDR3 DNA is TGTACTAGTGGTTTGACAGGTAGTGGCTACACCTTC.

For this clonotype: A much larger clonotype is one base distant, so this may be a read error. The V call is TRBV29-1, the J call TRBJ1-2, with a possible D match to TRBD1 (5 bases). Germline values: CDR1 SQVTM, CDR2 ANQGSEA. This CDR3 has 12 amino acids. Written as DNA, the CDR3 is TGCAGCGTTGTAGGAGGGGACTATGACTACACCTTC. Residues: CSVVGGDYDYTF.

The J gene is TRBJ2-3, the V gene TRBV5-5, with D possibly being TRBD1 or TRBD2 (6 bases each). CDR3 size: 14 residues. V was cut by 7 bases and J by 4 bases, with 16 bases left in between. From germline, CDR1 is SGHKS and CDR2 YYEKEE (reference sequence). The CDR3 DNA follows: TGTGCCAGCGGCCTTGGGGGGCCCGCAGATACGCAGTATTTT. It is translated as CASGLGGPADTQYF.